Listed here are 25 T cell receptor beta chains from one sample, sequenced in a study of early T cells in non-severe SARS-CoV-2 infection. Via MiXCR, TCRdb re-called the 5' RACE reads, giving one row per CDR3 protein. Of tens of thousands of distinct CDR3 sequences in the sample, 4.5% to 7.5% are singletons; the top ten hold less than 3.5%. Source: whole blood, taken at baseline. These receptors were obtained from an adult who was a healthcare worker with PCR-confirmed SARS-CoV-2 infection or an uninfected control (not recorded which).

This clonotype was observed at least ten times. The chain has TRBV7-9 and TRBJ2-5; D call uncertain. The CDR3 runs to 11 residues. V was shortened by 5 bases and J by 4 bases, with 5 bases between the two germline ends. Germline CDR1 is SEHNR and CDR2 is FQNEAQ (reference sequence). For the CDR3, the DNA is TGTGCCAGCAGCGGGCGAGAGACCCAGTACTTC. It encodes CASSGRETQYF. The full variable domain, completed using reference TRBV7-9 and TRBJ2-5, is DTGVSQNPRHKITKRGQNVTFRCDPISEHNRLYWYRQTLGQGPEFLTYFQNEAQLEKSRLLSDRFSAERPKGSFSTLEIQRTEQGDSAMYLCASSGRETQYFGPGTRLLVL.

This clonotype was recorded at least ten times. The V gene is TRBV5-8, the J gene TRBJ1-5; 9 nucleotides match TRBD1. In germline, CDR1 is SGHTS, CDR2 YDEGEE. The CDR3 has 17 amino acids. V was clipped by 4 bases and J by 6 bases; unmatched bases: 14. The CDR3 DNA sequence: TGTGCCAGCAGCAAGGGATATCAGGGGACAGGGAGTCAGCCCCAGCATTTT. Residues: CASSKGYQGTGSQPQHF.

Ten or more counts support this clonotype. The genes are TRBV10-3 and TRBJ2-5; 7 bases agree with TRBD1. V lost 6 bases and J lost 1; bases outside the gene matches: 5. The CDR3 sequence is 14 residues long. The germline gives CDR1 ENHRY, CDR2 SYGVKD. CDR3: CAISGTAIQETQYF. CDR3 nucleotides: TGTGCCATCAGCGGGACAGCTATCCAAGAGACCCAGTACTTC.

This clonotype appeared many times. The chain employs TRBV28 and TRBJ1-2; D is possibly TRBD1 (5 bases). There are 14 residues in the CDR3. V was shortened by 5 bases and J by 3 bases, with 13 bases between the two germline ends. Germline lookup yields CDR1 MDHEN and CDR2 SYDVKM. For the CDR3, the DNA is TGTGCCAGCAGTACCCCGGGGGTTTACTATGGCTACACCTTC. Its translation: CASSTPGVYYGYTF.

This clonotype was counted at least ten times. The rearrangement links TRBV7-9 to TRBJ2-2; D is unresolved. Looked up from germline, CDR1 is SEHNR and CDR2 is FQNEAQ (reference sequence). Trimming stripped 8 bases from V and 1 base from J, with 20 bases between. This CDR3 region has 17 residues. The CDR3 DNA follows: TGTGCCAGCGCCCCCGAAGGAATGGTGGAGAACACCGGGGAGCTGTTTTTT. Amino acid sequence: CASAPEGMVENTGELFF.

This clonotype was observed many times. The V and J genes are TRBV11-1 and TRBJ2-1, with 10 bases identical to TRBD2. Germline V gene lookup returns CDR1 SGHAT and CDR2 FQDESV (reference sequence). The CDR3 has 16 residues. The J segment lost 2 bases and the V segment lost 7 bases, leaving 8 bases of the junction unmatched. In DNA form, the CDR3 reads TGTGCCAGCAATGACGGGGGGACTAGCGCCTACAATGAGCAGTTCTTC. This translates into CASNDGGTSAYNEQFF.

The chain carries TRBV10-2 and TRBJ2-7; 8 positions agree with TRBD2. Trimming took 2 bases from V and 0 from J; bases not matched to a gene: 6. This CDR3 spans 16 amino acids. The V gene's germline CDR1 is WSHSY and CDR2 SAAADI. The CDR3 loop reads CASSEPGGTSSYEQYF. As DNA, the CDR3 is TGCGCCAGCAGTGAGCCCGGGGGGACTAGCTCCTACGAGCAGTACTTC.

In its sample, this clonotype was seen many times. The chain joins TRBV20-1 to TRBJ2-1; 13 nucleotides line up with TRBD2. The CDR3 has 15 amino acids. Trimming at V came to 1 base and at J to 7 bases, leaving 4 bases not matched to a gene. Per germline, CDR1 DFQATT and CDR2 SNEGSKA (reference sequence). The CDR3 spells CSARATSGRRNEQFF. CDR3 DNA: TGCAGTGCTAGAGCGACTAGCGGGAGGCGAAATGAGCAGTTCTTC.

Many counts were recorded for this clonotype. CDR3 in DNA: TGCGCCAGCAGCTTGGAGTTCCCCGAGAACACTGAAGCTTTCTTT. Its translation: CASSLEFPENTEAFF. V is TRBV5-1 and J is TRBJ1-1; D not resolved. The CDR3 contains 15 residues. The germline V gene encodes CDR1 SGHRS and CDR2 YFSETQ. The V end lost 0 bases, the J end lost 1 base, and 10 bases lay between the germline ends.

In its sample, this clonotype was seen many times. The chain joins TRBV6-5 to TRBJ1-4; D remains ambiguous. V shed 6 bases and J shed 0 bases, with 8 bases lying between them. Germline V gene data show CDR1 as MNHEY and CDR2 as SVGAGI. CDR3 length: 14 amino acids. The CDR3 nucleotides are TGTGCCAGCAGCCACGGGACAACTAATGAAAAACTGTTTTTT. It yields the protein CASSHGTTNEKLFF.

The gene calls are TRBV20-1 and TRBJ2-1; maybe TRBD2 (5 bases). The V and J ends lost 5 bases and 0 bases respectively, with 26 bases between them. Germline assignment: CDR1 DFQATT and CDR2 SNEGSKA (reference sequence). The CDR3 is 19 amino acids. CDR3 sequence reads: CSAPGVSGPPAGSYNEQFF. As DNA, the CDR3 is TGCAGTGCTCCCGGAGTAAGCGGCCCCCCCGCGGGCTCCTACAATGAGCAGTTCTTC.

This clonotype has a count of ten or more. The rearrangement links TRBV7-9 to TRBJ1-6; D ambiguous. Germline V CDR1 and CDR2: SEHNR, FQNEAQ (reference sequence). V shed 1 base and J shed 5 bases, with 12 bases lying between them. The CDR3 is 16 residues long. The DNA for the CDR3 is TGTGCCAGCAGCTTAGTGGGCGGTAACCATAATTCACCCCTCCACTTT. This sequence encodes CASSLVGGNHNSPLHF.

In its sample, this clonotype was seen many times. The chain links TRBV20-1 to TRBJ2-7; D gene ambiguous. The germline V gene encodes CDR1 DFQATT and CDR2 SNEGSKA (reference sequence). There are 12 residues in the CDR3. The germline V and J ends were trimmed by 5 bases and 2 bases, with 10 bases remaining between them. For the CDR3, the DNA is TGCAGTGCTCGCTATGATCCCTACGAGCAGTACTTC. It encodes CSARYDPYEQYF.

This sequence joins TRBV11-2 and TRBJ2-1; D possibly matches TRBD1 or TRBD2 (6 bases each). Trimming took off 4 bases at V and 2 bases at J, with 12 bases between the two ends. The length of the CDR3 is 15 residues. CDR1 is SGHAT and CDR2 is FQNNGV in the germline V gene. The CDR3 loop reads CASSYLGGTYNEQFF. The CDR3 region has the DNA TGTGCCAGCAGCTACTTAGGGGGGACCTACAATGAGCAGTTCTTC.

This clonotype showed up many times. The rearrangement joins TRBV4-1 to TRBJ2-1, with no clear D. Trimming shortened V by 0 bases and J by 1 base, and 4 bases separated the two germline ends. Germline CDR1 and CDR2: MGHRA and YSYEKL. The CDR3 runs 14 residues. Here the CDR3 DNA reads TGCGCCAGCAGCCAAGAGAGTTCCTACAATGAGCAGTTCTTC. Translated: CASSQESSYNEQFF.

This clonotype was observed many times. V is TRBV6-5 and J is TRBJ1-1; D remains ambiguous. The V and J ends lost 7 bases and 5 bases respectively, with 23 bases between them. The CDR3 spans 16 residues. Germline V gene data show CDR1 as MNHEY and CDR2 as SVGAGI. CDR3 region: CASTPRNIGAGTEAFF. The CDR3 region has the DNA TGTGCCAGCACCCCCCGTAACATAGGAGCCGGAACTGAAGCTTTCTTT.

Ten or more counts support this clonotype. DNA for the CDR3: TGTGCCAGCAGCTCGGTGACAGGGGGCTTTGGCGGCACTGAAGCTTTCTTT. Translation: CASSSVTGGFGGTEAFF. This chain links TRBV7-9 with TRBJ1-1; 10 bases agree with TRBD1. The CDR3 loop spans 17 amino acids. The junction had 12 bases not matched to a gene; V was cut back by 4 bases and J by 4 bases. Per germline, CDR1 SEHNR and CDR2 FQNEAQ (reference sequence).

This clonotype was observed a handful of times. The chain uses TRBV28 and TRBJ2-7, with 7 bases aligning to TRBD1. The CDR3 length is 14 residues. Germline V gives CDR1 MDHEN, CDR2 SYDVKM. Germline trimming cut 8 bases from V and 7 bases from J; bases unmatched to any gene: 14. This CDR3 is CASRLSGQAGEQYF. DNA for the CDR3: TGTGCCAGCCGCCTATCCGGACAGGCCGGGGAGCAGTACTTC. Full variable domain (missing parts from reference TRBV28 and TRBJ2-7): DVKVTQSSRYLVKRTGEKVFLECVQDMDHENMFWYRQDPGLGLRLIYFSYDVKMKEKGDIPEGYSVSREKKERFSLILESASTNQTSMYLCASRLSGQAGEQYFGPGTRLTVT.

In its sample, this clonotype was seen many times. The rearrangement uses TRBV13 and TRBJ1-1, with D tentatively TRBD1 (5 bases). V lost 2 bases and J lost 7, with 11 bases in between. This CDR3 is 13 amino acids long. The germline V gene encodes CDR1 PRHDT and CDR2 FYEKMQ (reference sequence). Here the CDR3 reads CASSLRGGDEAFF. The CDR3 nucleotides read TGTGCCAGCAGCTTACGGGGCGGAGATGAAGCTTTCTTT.

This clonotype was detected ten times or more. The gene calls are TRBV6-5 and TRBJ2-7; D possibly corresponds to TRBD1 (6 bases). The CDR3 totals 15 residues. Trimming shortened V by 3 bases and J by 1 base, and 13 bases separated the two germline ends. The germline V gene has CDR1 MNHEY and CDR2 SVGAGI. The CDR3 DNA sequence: TGTGCCAGCAGTTATGGGCAGGGGAGTTCCTACGAGCAGTACTTC. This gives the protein CASSYGQGSSYEQYF.

CDR3 amino acids: CASSLGGGDRSGNTIYF. The CDR3 DNA sequence: TGTGCCAGCAGTTTAGGTGGAGGGGACCGCTCTGGAAACACCATATATTTT. The V call is TRBV28, the J call TRBJ1-3, with D possibly matching TRBD1 (5 bases). V shed 2 bases and J shed 0 bases, with 14 bases lying between them. CDR1 is MDHEN, CDR2 SYDVKM, per germline. This CDR3 region has 17 residues. Supplemented by reference TRBV28 and TRBJ1-3, the full variable domain reads DVKVTQSSRYLVKRTGEKVFLECVQDMDHENMFWYRQDPGLGLRLIYFSYDVKMKEKGDIPEGYSVSREKKERFSLILESASTNQTSMYLCASSLGGGDRSGNTIYFGEGSWLTVV.

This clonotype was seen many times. The CDR3 DNA reads as TGTGCCAGCAGCAGAGTCAGGGGACAGGGGTACCAAGAGACCCAGTACTTC. This encodes CASSRVRGQGYQETQYF. This chain uses TRBV7-2 with TRBJ2-5, with TRBD1 matching 10 bases. Trimming cost V 5 bases and J 0 bases; bases outside gene matches: 9. The CDR3 consists of 17 residues. Germline V lookup: CDR1 SGHTA, CDR2 FQGNSA.

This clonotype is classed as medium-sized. CDR3 bases: TGTGCCAGCAGTTTAGCTACGAACACCGGGGAGCTGTTTTTT. Translating gives CASSLATNTGELFF. The V call is TRBV12-3 or TRBV12-4, the J call TRBJ2-2; the D is unclear. This CDR3 has 14 amino acids. V lost 0 bases and J lost 0, with 2 bases in between.

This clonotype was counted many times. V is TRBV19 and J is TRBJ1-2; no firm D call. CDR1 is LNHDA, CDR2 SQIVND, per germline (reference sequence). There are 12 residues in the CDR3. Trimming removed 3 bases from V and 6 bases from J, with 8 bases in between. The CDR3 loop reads CASSIRPDGYTF. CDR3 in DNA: TGTGCCAGTAGTATTCGGCCGGATGGCTACACCTTC.

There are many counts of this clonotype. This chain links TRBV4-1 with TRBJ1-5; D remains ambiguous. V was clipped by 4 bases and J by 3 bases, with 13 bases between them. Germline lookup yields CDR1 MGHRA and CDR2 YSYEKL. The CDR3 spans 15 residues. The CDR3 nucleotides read TGCGCCAGCAGCCCCCAGGTAGGGATCAATCAGCCCCAGCATTTT. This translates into CASSPQVGINQPQHF.